These 27 T cell receptor beta chains share one sample of origin, sequenced in a study of T-cell memory formation after mild COVID-19. TCRdb reprocessed the 5' RACE reads via MiXCR and lists one record per CDR3 protein. The data contain around 180,000 distinct CDR3 sequences, approximately 17% of them seen just once; the ten biggest clones take up approximately 4%. Sequenced input: PBMCs or a T cell subset sorted from them (not recorded which). These receptors all come from a young man who had mild COVID-19 (a few samples of this study predate the infection). Cell type and time point are not known.

In its sample, this clonotype was seen a few times. The CDR3 nucleotides read TGTGCCAGCACCGAAGGGCTGAACACTGAAGCTTTCTTT. Translation gives CASTEGLNTEAFF. The V call is TRBV18, the J call TRBJ1-1; D is unresolved. V was shortened by 8 bases and J by 0 bases, with 10 bases between the two germline ends. CDR1 and CDR2 (germline): KGHSH, LQKENI. CDR3 length: 13 amino acids.

The rearrangement links TRBV9 to TRBJ2-5, with D maybe TRBD1 (7 bases). The CDR3 extends over 15 amino acids. V dropped 7 bases and J dropped 1 base, with 17 bases sitting between them. Germline values: CDR1 SGDLS, CDR2 YYNGEE. CDR3 bases: TGTGCCAGCGGTCGGAGGGGGCGTCCCCAAGAGACCCAGTACTTC. Translating it yields CASGRRGRPQETQYF.

In its sample, this clonotype was seen many times. The gene calls are TRBV5-1 and TRBJ2-5; possibly TRBD2 for D (6 bases). This CDR3 is 13 amino acids long. V dropped 0 bases and J dropped 4 bases, with 7 bases sitting between them. The germline gives CDR1 SGHRS, CDR2 YFSETQ. The CDR3 region has the DNA TGCGCCAGCAGCTTGGGACTAGGAGAGACCCAGTACTTC. It is translated as CASSLGLGETQYF.

The V and J genes are TRBV20-1 and TRBJ2-5; D is unresolved. Trimming removed 1 base from V and 5 bases from J, with 11 bases in between. Germline lookup yields CDR1 DFQATT and CDR2 SNEGSKA (reference sequence). This CDR3 is built from 13 residues. CDR3 protein: CSARVQPWETQYF. The CDR3 DNA is TGCAGTGCTAGAGTCCAGCCATGGGAGACCCAGTACTTC.

A few counts support this clonotype. The CDR3 loop reads CASSFVKQGKGSHEQYV. Here the CDR3 DNA reads TGTGCCAGCAGTTTCGTCAAACAGGGGAAGGGCTCCCACGAGCAGTACGTC. The chain combines TRBV12-3 or TRBV12-4 with TRBJ2-7; 7 nucleotides agree with TRBD1. CDR3 size: 17 residues.

This clonotype was seen only a few times. The chain has TRBV7-9 and TRBJ2-5; perhaps TRBD1 as D (6 bases). V shed 10 bases and J shed 2 bases, with 14 bases lying between them. This CDR3 is 13 amino acids long. CDR1 and CDR2 (germline): SEHNR, FQNEAQ (reference sequence). The CDR3 is CAIRTVRQETQYF. CDR3 bases: TGTGCCATTCGGACAGTTCGGCAAGAGACCCAGTACTTC.

In this sample, this clonotype turned up a few times. The chain joins TRBV4-2 to TRBJ1-6; possible D gene TRBD1, 6 bases. The CDR3 is 14 residues long. Germline CDR1 reads LGHNA; CDR2 reads YNFKEQ. The V end was cut by 5 bases, the J end by 6 bases, with 11 bases between. The CDR3 sequence: CASSSGDSNSPLHF. CDR3 sequence (DNA): TGTGCCAGCAGCTCAGGGGATTCTAATTCACCCCTCCACTTT.

This sequence joins TRBV5-1 and TRBJ1-6, with D perhaps matching TRBD1 (5 bases). Trimming shortened V by 7 bases and J by 9 bases, and 14 bases separated the two germline ends. Germline V gives CDR1 SGHRS, CDR2 YFSETQ. This CDR3 comprises 13 residues. The CDR3 loop is CASARQGSSPLHF. CDR3 coding DNA: TGCGCCAGCGCACGGCAGGGAAGTTCACCCCTCCACTTT.

The chain combines TRBV10-3 with TRBJ2-2; D gene ambiguous. This CDR3 has 14 residues. Trimming removed 7 bases at V and 2 bases at J, with 11 bases between. CDR1 and CDR2 from the germline V gene are ENHRY and SYGVKD. The CDR3 sequence: CAINGNRNTGELFF. The DNA of the CDR3 is TGTGCCATCAATGGAAACAGAAACACCGGGGAGCTGTTTTTT.

This clonotype was counted once. The V and J genes are TRBV18 and TRBJ2-5; D may be TRBD1 or TRBD2 (5 bases each). This CDR3 has 15 amino acids. CDR1 and CDR2 from the germline V gene are KGHSH and LQKENI. V was trimmed by 4 bases and J by 2 bases, leaving 14 bases between them. The CDR3 DNA sequence: TGTGCCAGCTCACTGACGGGACCCCCACAAGAGACCCAGTACTTC. Translation gives CASSLTGPPQETQYF.

V usage is TRBV18 and J usage is TRBJ1-1; D remains unclear. The germline gives CDR1 KGHSH, CDR2 LQKENI. V lost 1 base and J lost 0, with 6 bases in between. The CDR3 is 14 amino acids. The CDR3 spells CASSPQRVNTEAFF. The CDR3 nucleotides read TGTGCCAGCTCACCACAGAGGGTGAACACTGAAGCTTTCTTT.

The table lists this clonotype with a few counts. The genes are TRBV20-1 and TRBJ1-3, with D hard to call. Germline lookup yields CDR1 DFQATT and CDR2 SNEGSKA (reference sequence). With 6 bases removed from V and 0 bases from J, the gap between germline ends came to 9 bases. This CDR3 is 13 amino acids long. This CDR3 is CSAADNSGNTIYF. In DNA, the CDR3 is TGCAGTGCCGCCGACAACTCTGGAAACACCATATATTTT.

The chain uses TRBV10-3 and TRBJ1-2; D may be TRBD1 (5 bases). The germline gives CDR1 ENHRY, CDR2 SYGVKD. Trimming stripped 7 bases from V and 8 bases from J, with 14 bases between. The CDR3 runs to 12 residues. DNA of the CDR3: TGTGCCATCAATAAGGGGATGGAAGGCTACACCTTC. It is translated as CAINKGMEGYTF.

This chain uses TRBV20-1 with TRBJ2-4, with D perhaps matching TRBD2 (5 bases). CDR3 length: 13 residues. The ends were cut back, 4 bases at V and 8 bases at J, with 15 bases in the middle. The V gene's germline CDR1 is DFQATT and CDR2 SNEGSKA (reference sequence). The CDR3 is CSATQPSRDIQYF. CDR3 coding DNA: TGCAGTGCTACACAGCCTAGCCGAGACATTCAGTACTTC.

The chain joins TRBV5-1 to TRBJ2-3, with D possibly called TRBD1 or TRBD2 (6 bases each). V gave up 0 bases and J gave up 7 bases, with 15 bases separating them. Germline loops: CDR1 SGHRS, CDR2 YFSETQ. The CDR3 runs 15 residues. The CDR3 protein is CASSLDPGDINTQYF. The DNA for the CDR3 is TGCGCCAGCAGCTTGGACCCGGGGGACATCAATACGCAGTATTTT.

In this sample, this clonotype turned up a few times. The chain carries TRBV18 and TRBJ1-1; possible D gene TRBD1, 5 bases. The germline V and J ends were trimmed by 0 bases and 5 bases, with 10 bases remaining between them. CDR3 length: 14 residues. Germline V gene data show CDR1 as KGHSH and CDR2 as LQKENI. The CDR3 loop is CASSPPRDGTEAFF. CDR3 DNA: TGTGCCAGCTCACCACCACGGGACGGGACTGAAGCTTTCTTT.

The chain carries TRBV5-5 and TRBJ2-1; D is perhaps TRBD2 (5 bases). Germline loops: CDR1 SGHKS, CDR2 YYEKEE (reference sequence). The CDR3 length is 13 residues. Deletions cut 6 bases from V and 4 bases from J, with 11 bases between. The CDR3 DNA is TGTGCCAGCACCCCGGACTCTTACAATGAGCAGTTCTTC. This gives the protein CASTPDSYNEQFF.

This clonotype has more than one count but fewer than ten. This sequence joins TRBV7-6 and TRBJ2-2; D tentatively fits TRBD1 or TRBD2 (5 bases each). This CDR3 is built from 17 residues. Trimming pared 5 bases from V and 2 bases from J, leaving 18 bases between. Germline loops: CDR1 SGHVS, CDR2 FNYEAQ. The CDR3 loop reads CASSPRGLAGNTGELFF. In DNA, the CDR3 is TGTGCCAGCAGCCCAAGGGGATTGGCGGGTAACACCGGGGAGCTGTTTTTT.

This clonotype was counted a few times. The J gene is TRBJ2-3, the V gene TRBV5-1; the D is unclear. V was trimmed by 4 bases and J by 0 bases, leaving 9 bases between them. The germline gives CDR1 SGHRS, CDR2 YFSETQ. CDR3 size: 14 residues. In DNA, the CDR3 is TGCGCCAGCAGCCCCCCGGGTAGCACAGATACGCAGTATTTT. Amino acid sequence: CASSPPGSTDTQYF.

The chain carries TRBV5-1 and TRBJ2-3; 12 bases are a match to TRBD2. Germline-derived CDR1 and CDR2 are SGHRS and YFSETQ. V shed 4 bases and J 5 bases; nucleotides not matched to a gene: 8. The CDR3 totals 16 residues. The DNA for the CDR3 is TGCGCCAGCAGCACGGGGACGACTAGCGGGGGAGATACGCAGTATTTT. Its translation is CASSTGTTSGGDTQYF.

The V call is TRBV9, the J call TRBJ1-2; D might be TRBD1 (6 bases). CDR3 length equals 14 residues. Germline V gene data show CDR1 as SGDLS and CDR2 as YYNGEE. In DNA form, the CDR3 reads TGTGCGTCGGCGAAGGGGGTCGAAGACTATGGCTACACCTTC. Amino acid sequence: CASAKGVEDYGYTF.

The chain employs TRBV6-6 and TRBJ2-5; tentative D call: TRBD2 (6 bases). Trimming left V 2 bases short and J 1 base short, with 11 bases between. Germline values: CDR1 MNHNY, CDR2 SVGAGI (reference sequence). The CDR3 is 15 amino acids. The CDR3 sequence is CASSYGRGVQETQYF. The CDR3 DNA is TGTGCCAGCAGTTACGGTCGCGGGGTCCAAGAGACCCAGTACTTC.

This clonotype was counted between two and nine times. The CDR3 DNA sequence: TGCGCCAGCAGCCAAGAAGTGGACAGGGGAACCTACGAGCAGTACTTC. Its translation: CASSQEVDRGTYEQYF. The rearrangement joins TRBV4-3 to TRBJ2-7; 9 nucleotides match TRBD1. V lost 0 bases to trimming and J lost 2 bases; unmatched junction nucleotides: 5. The CDR3 contains 16 residues. The germline V gene encodes CDR1 LGHNA and CDR2 YSLEER.

V and J are TRBV11-2 and TRBJ2-1, with TRBD2 matching 10 bases. V trimming: 5 bases; J trimming: 8 bases; junction bases outside the gene matches: 15. The CDR3 is 17 residues long. Per the germline V gene, CDR1 is SGHAT and CDR2 is FQNNGV. DNA of the CDR3: TGTGCCAGCAGCCTTACCTTGAGCGGGGGGGGAATGGATGAGCAGTTCTTC. Translating it yields CASSLTLSGGGMDEQFF.

The chain employs TRBV25-1 and TRBJ1-1; the match to TRBD1 covers 9 bases. The germline CDR1 and CDR2 sequences are MGHDK and SYGVNS. This CDR3 has 14 amino acids. V lost 7 bases, J lost 3 bases, and 6 bases stayed unmatched. This chain's CDR3 is CASNRQGVDTEAFF. CDR3 in DNA: TGTGCCAGCAACCGACAGGGGGTCGACACTGAAGCTTTCTTT.

This clonotype turned up a few times. V and J are TRBV5-1 and TRBJ1-1; possibly TRBD1 for D (5 bases). V was pared by 4 bases and J by 1 base, with 11 bases between. There are 14 residues in the CDR3. Germline values: CDR1 SGHRS, CDR2 YFSETQ. The CDR3 nucleotides read TGCGCCAGCAGCCTACAGGTGGCGAACACTGAAGCTTTCTTT. This sequence encodes CASSLQVANTEAFF.

V gene TRBV6-6 combines with J gene TRBJ1-4, with D perhaps TRBD1 (5 bases). Germline values: CDR1 MNHNY, CDR2 SVGAGI (reference sequence). Trimming pared 2 bases from V and 6 bases from J, leaving 13 bases between. The CDR3 has 15 residues. CDR3 loop: CASSYRLQGHEKLFF. In DNA, the CDR3 is TGTGCCAGCAGTTACAGGCTCCAGGGACATGAAAAACTGTTTTTT.